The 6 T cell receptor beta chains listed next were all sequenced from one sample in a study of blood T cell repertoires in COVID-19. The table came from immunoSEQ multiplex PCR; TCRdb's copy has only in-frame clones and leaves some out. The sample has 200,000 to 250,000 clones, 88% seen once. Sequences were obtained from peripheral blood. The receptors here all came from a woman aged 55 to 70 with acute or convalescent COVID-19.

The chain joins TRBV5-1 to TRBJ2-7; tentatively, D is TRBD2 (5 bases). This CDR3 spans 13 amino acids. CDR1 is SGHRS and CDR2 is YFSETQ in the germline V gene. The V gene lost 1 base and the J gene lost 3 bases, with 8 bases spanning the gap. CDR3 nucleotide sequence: TGCGCCAGCAGCTTGCGTCGGGACTACGAGCAGTACTTC. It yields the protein CASSLRRDYEQYF.

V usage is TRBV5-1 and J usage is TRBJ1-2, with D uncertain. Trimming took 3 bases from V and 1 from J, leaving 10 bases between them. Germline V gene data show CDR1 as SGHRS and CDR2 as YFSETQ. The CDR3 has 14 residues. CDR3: CASSSERYNYGYTF. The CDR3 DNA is TGCGCCAGCAGCTCCGAACGGTATAACTATGGCTACACCTTC.

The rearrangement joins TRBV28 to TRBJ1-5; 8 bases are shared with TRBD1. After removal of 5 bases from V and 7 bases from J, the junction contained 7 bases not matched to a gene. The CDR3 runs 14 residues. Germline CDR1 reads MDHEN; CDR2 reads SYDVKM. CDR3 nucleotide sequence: TGTGCCAGCAGTCTTGACAGGGGACGGCAGCCCCAGCATTTT. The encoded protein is CASSLDRGRQPQHF.

CDR3 residues: CASRTRWGGINEKLFF. The CDR3 nucleotides read TGTGCCAGCAGAACCCGGTGGGGGGGCATTAATGAAAAACTGTTTTTT. The chain has TRBV6-6 and TRBJ1-4, with D possibly TRBD1 on 6 matching bases. The CDR3 runs 16 residues. V was trimmed by 6 bases and J by 4 bases, leaving 18 bases between them. In germline, CDR1 is MNHNY, CDR2 SVGAGI (reference sequence).

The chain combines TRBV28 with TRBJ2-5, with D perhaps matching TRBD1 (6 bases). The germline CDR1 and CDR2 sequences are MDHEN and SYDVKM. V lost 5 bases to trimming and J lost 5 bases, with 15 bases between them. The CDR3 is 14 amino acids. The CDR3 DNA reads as TGTGCCAGCAGTCCGCGATCTAGGGGGGAGACCCAGTACTTC. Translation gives CASSPRSRGETQYF.

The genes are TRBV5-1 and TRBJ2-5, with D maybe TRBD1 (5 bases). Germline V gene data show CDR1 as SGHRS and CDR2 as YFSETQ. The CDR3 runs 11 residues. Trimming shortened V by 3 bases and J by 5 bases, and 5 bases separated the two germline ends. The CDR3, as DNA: TGCGCCAGCAGCTCAGGGGAGACCCAGTACTTC. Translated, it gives CASSSGETQYF.